The clone carrying this T cell receptor (beta chain) was recorded at least ten times. Its antigen remains unidentified. Germline assignment: CDR1 MNHEY and CDR2 SMNVEV (reference sequence). The CDR3 is made up of 13 amino acids. V was cut by 8 bases and J by 5 bases, with 15 bases left in between. Researchers prepared the TCRbeta library using unique molecular identifiers, the study reports. TCRdb called the PCR reads again in MiXCR, with one record for every CDR3 protein. The table has roughly 250,000 distinct CDR3 sequences, around 8% seen once. The data stem from a study of T-cell reconstitution after alpha-beta-depleted transplantation in children. Findings of the study overall: A year post-transplant, T-cell counts and diversity derived mostly from newly produced T cells. Surviving recipient T cells and intrathymic progenitors accounted for some patients' high TCRbeta diversity at day 60. The origin of alpha-beta T cells about two months after transplant was reportedly several hundred expanded graft clones.

The chain carries TRBV27 and TRBJ1-1; D may be TRBD1 (6 bases). The receptor comes from a male patient between 10 and 17 years old who had a stem cell transplant for acute lymphoblastic leukemia, so the T cells may come from the graft donor. The starting material was PBMCs, mostly from graft donor cells, obtained 180 days after TCRalphabeta/CD19-depleted stem cell transplant. CDR3 protein: CASEGEGGTEAFF. CDR3 in DNA: TGTGCCAGCGAAGGAGAAGGGGGAACTGAAGCTTTCTTT.